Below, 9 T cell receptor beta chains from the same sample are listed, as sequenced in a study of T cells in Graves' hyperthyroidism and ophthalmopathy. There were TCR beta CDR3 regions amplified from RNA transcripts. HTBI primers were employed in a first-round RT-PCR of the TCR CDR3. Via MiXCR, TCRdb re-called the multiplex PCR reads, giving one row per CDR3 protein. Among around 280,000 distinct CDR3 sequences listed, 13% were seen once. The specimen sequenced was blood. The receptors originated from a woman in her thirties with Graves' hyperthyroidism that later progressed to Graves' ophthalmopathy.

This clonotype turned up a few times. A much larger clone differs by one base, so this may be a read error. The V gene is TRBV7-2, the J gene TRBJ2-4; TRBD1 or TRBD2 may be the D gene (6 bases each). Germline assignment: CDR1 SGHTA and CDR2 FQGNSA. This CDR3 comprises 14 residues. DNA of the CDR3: TGTGCCGGCAGCTCCGACAGGAGGGGAAACATTCAGTACTTC. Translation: CAGSSDRRGNIQYF.

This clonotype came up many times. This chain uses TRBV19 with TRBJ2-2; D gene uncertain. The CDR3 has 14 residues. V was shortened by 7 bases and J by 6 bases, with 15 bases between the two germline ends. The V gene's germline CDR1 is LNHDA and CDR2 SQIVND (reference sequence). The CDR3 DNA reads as TGTGCCAGTAAGCAGACTGCTTCGGCCGGGGAGCTGTTTTTT. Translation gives CASKQTASAGELFF.

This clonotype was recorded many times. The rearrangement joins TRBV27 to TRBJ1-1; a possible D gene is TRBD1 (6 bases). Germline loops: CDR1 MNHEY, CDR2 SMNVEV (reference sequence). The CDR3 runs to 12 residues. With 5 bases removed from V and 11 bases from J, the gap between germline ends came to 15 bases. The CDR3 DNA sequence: TGTGCCAGCAGTGGGATGACAGGTCGGGCTTTCTTT. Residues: CASSGMTGRAFF.

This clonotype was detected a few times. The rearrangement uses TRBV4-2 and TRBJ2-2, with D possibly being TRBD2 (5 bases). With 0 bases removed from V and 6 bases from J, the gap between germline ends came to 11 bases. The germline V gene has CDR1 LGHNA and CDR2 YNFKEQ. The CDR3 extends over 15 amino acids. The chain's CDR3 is CASSQDIGVPGELFF. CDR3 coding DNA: TGTGCCAGCAGCCAAGATATCGGGGTTCCCGGGGAGCTGTTTTTT.

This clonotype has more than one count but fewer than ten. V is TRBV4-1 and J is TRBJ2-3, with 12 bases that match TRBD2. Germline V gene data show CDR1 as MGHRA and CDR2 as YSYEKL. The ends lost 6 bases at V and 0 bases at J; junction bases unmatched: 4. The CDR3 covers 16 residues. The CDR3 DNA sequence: TGCGCCAGCAGGCATGGACTAGCGGGAAGCACAGATACGCAGTATTTT. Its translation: CASRHGLAGSTDTQYF.

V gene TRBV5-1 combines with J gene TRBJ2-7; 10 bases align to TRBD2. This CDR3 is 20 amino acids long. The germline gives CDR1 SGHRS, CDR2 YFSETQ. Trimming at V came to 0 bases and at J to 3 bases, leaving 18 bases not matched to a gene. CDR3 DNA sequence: TGCGCCAGCAGCTTGGAAGGGCTCGGGACTAGCGCCTTCAGGGGCTACGAGCAGTACTTC. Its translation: CASSLEGLGTSAFRGYEQYF.

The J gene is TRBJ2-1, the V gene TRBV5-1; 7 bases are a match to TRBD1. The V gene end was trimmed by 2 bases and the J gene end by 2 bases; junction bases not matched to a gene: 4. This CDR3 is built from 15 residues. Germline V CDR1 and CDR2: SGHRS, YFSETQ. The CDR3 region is CASSLVQGTYNEQFF. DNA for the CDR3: TGCGCCAGCAGCTTAGTACAGGGGACCTACAATGAGCAGTTCTTC. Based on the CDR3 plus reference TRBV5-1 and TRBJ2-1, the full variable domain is KAGVTQTPRYLIKTRGQQVTLSCSPISGHRSVSWYQQTPGQGLQFLFEYFSETQRNKGNFPGRFSGRQFSNSRSEMNVSTLELGDSALYLCASSLVQGTYNEQFFGPGTRLTVL.

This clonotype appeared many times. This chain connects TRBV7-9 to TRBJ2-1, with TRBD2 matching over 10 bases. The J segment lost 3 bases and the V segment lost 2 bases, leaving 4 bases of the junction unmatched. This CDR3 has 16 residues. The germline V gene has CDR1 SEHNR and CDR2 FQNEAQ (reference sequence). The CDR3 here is CASSLPSSGSYNEQFF. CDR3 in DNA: TGTGCCAGCAGCTTACCCTCTAGCGGGAGCTACAATGAGCAGTTCTTC. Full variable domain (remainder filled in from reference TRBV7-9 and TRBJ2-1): DTGVSQNPRHKITKRGQNVTFRCDPISEHNRLYWYRQTLGQGPEFLTYFQNEAQLEKSRLLSDRFSAERPKGSFSTLEIQRTEQGDSAMYLCASSLPSSGSYNEQFFGPGTRLTVL.

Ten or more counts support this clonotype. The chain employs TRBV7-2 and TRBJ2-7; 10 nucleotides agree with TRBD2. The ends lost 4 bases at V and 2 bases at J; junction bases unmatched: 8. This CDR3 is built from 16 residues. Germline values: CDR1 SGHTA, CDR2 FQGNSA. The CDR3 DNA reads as TGTGCCAGCAGCTCGAGAGGGCTAGCGGGAGCCTACGAGCAGTACTTC. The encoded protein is CASSSRGLAGAYEQYF.